Described below is a single T cell receptor (beta chain) sequence and its context. These data belong to a study of blood T cells in healthy people across ages. The authors ran a second PCR of about 7 to 12 cycles using a sample-barcoded 5' primer and a J-beta primer mix. TCRdb independently ran MiXCR on the 5' RACE reads; one entry per CDR3 protein. The table includes about 1.6 million distinct CDR3 sequences, about 35% detected once. The length of the CDR3 is 12 residues. CDR1 and CDR2 from the germline V gene are SEHNR and FQNEAQ (reference sequence). The sample was blood. The TCR comes from a woman in her 30s in good health. The gene calls are TRBV7-9 and TRBJ2-4; D is ambiguous. The DNA matches TRBJ2-7 better at its end, which makes the J call doubtful. For the CDR3, the DNA is TGTGCCAGCAGCCGTACGGTGAACGAGCAGTACTTC. Protein product: CASSRTVNEQYF.